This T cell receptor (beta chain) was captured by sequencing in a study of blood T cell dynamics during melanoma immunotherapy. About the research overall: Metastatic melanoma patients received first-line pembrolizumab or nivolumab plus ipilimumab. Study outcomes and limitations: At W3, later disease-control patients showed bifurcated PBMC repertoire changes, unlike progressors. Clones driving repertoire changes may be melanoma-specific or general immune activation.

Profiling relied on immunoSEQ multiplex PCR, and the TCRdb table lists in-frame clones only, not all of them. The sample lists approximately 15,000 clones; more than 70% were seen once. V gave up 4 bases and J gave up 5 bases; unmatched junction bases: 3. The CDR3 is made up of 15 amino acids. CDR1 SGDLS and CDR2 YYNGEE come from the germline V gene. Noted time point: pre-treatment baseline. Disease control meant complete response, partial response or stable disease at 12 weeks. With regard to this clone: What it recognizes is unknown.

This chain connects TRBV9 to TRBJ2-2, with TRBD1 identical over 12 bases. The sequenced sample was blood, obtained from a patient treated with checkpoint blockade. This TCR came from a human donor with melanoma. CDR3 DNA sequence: TGTGCCAGCAGCTGGGGACAGGGGGCTACCGGGGAGCTGTTTTTT. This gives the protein CASSWGQGATGELFF.